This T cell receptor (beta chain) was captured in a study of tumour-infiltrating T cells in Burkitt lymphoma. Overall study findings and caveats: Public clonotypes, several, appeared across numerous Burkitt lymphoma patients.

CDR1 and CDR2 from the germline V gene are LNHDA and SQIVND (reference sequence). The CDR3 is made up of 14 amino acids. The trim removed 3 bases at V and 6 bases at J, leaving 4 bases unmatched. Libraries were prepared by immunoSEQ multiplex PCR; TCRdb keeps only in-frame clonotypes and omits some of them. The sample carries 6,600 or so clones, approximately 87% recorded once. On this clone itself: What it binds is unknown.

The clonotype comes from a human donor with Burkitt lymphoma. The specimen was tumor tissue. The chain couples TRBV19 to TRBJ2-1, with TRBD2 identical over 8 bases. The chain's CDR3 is CASSIVAGLNEQFF. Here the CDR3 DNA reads TGTGCCAGTAGTATCGTAGCGGGACTCAATGAGCAGTTCTTC.